What follows is one T cell receptor (beta chain) and its context. Base-call qualities are not available, and no considerably larger clone is one nucleotide away. This record comes from a study of graft-versus-host responses after intestinal transplantation (dated by TCRdb to the early 2020s). General notes on the study: The transplants that recipients got were multivisceral, liver-intestinal, or isolated intestinal. Samples from a few later patients were sequenced in-house on an Illumina MiSeq with MiXCR processing rather than by the commercial service. Donor T cell macrochimerism was defined as a peak of at least 4% donor T cells among recipient peripheral blood mononuclear cells. A cohort of about two dozen intestinal transplant recipients, including one retransplant, was enrolled, and 3 patients lacking pretransplant specimens were excluded. All recipients received anti-thymocyte globulin induction followed by maintenance tacrolimus and steroids for roughly 3 years. After intestinal transplantation, graft-versus-host and host-versus-graft alloreactive T cell clones were followed in the graft, circulation and bone marrow using bulk TCR-beta CDR3 sequencing. To identify alloreactive clones, pre-transplant mixed lymphocyte reaction products were sequenced and compared with unstimulated pre-transplant donor and recipient T cells.

The CDR3 holds 11 amino acids from the cysteine to the phenylalanine. Here the CDR3 DNA is all that survives: 33 bases in frame from base 1. CDR1 and CDR2 were assigned from the germline V gene as SGHVS and FQNEAQ. The V end loses 4 bases and the J end loses 3 bases, and a stretch of 4 bases separates them. The paper as a whole reports these results and caveats: Conclusions were limited by the relatively low number and heterogeneity of intestinal transplant patients. Patients with donor T cell macrochimerism had high GvH to HvG T cell clonal ratios in their allografts. GvH clones were detected in recipient bone marrow, and some of these GvH clones were observed earlier in ileal mucosa or blood, consistent with an intestinal mucosal origin. Early after transplant, peak levels of circulating GvH clones were found to be associated with declines in HvG clones.

Taken with the paper, the label for time point translates to: cells obtained before transplantation from donor or recipient. Mixed lymphocyte reactions plated some 200,000 CFSE-labeled pre-transplant responders with some 200,000 irradiated violet-dye-labeled stimulators and were cultured for six to seven days. Proliferating CD3+CD4+CFSE-low and CD3+CD8+CFSE-low responder cells were FACS-sorted on a BD Influx sorter after the mixed lymphocyte reaction. The library was generated by the immunoSEQ multiplex PCR assay. In most patients, genomic DNA was isolated using the Qiagen DNeasy Blood and Tissue Kit and sent frozen to Adaptive Biotechnologies for TCR sequencing. For most patients, genomic DNA was subjected to high-throughput TCR-beta CDR3 sequencing by Adaptive Biotechnologies. The original pipeline was this. Adaptive's ImmunoSEQ software was the source of the TCR sequencing data for over 15 patients, while three other patients were processed with MiXCR and VDJtools. CD4 versus CD8 sorting errors were corrected by removing sequences found in both subsets at a frequency ratio below 5:1. Because the origin of CDR3 nucleotide sequences shared between donor and recipient could not be assigned, those sequences were removed. To count as alloreactive, a clone needed at least 2-fold expansion over unstimulated cells and a minimum CFSE-low frequency of 0.002% (template counts) or 0.001% (read counts). Clones detected in sequenced pre-transplant spleen, lymph node, or MLR CFSE-low populations of the donor or recipient were defined as mappable. Cumulative frequency of alloreactive clones was calculated as a percentage of all sequences weighted by copy number. Not all clones reach the TCRdb copy of this immuneACCESS table, which keeps in-frame sequences only. Checked studies attribute under half of the gap to unresolved V genes and leave the rest unexplained. For V, J and clone size, that table is used; D and trimming come from the DNA. Recorded for this sample are roughly 14,000 clones; roughly 29% of them occurred a single time. The top ten hold 3.5% to 4% of the sample.

The sequence joins TRBV7-8 to TRBJ2-7, with the D gene not clear enough to name. The sequenced sample was alloreactive CD4+ T cells from a mixed lymphocyte reaction culture, obtained before intestinal transplant. Reading the label with the study, this specimen's cell subset or site is: CFSE-low proliferating T cells sorted from approximately 6-day pre-transplant mixed lymphocyte reaction (GvH or HvG direction). This TCR was sampled from a human patient who received an intestinal transplant. DNA sequence: TGTGCCAGCAGCTCATACTACGAGCAGTACTTC. Its product reads: CASSSYYEQYF.